The 23 T cell receptor beta chains listed next were all sequenced from one sample in a study of cytomegalovirus exposure and HLA in healthy donors. PCR involved 60 Vbeta and 13 Jbeta primers. Sequenced by immunoSEQ multiplex PCR; TCRdb stores in-frame clones only, minus some. This sample's clone table lists over 200,000 clones. The sample consisted of PBMCs. Receptor source: a woman aged 25 to 39 in good health and CMV-seropositive.

The chain joins TRBV14 to TRBJ2-5; D might be TRBD2 (5 bases). V was clipped by 3 bases and J by 5 bases, with 7 bases between them. Germline V gene lookup returns CDR1 SGHDN and CDR2 FVKESK. The CDR3 is made up of 12 amino acids. This CDR3 is CASSHPGETQYF. The CDR3 nucleotides read TGTGCCAGCAGCCATCCGGGGGAGACCCAGTACTTC.

The gene calls are TRBV7-9 and TRBJ1-6; the D is unclear. The CDR3 covers 15 residues. V was cut by 1 base and J by 4 bases, with 8 bases left in between. Germline assignment: CDR1 SEHNR and CDR2 FQNEAQ (reference sequence). CDR3 coding DNA: TGTGCCAGCAGCTTAGGAGGGCAGTATAATTCACCCCTCCACTTT. Translating it yields CASSLGGQYNSPLHF.

V and J are TRBV10-3 and TRBJ2-7, with D maybe TRBD1 (6 bases). Germline V gives CDR1 ENHRY, CDR2 SYGVKD. CDR3 length: 12 residues. Trimming pared 2 bases from V and 13 bases from J, leaving 15 bases between. This CDR3 is CAISEGFVDRYF. The CDR3, as DNA: TGTGCCATCAGTGAGGGGTTTGTGGACAGATACTTC.

The rearrangement joins TRBV19 to TRBJ1-1; maybe TRBD1 (5 bases). The CDR3 loop spans 14 amino acids. V was cut by 0 bases and J by 3 bases, with 8 bases left in between. The germline gives CDR1 LNHDA, CDR2 SQIVND (reference sequence). CDR3 nucleotides: TGTGCCAGTAGTATAGATCCCAGGGACACTGAAGCTTTCTTT. Protein sequence: CASSIDPRDTEAFF.

V is TRBV30 and J is TRBJ2-1; 7 bases are shared with TRBD2. The V segment lost 7 bases and the J segment 0 bases; nucleotides outside the gene matches: 6. Germline values: CDR1 GTSNPN, CDR2 SVGIG (reference sequence). There are 14 residues in the CDR3. The CDR3 region is CAYLLAGSYNEQFF. The CDR3 nucleotides are TGTGCCTACCTTTTAGCGGGCTCCTACAATGAGCAGTTCTTC.

CDR3 amino acids: CASSLHRSSYEQYF. The CDR3 region has the DNA TGTGCCAGCAGTTTACACCGGAGCTCCTACGAGCAGTACTTC. The V gene is TRBV27, the J gene TRBJ2-7; D uncertain. Trimming pared 2 bases from V and 0 bases from J, leaving 8 bases between. This CDR3 comprises 14 residues. CDR1 and CDR2 (germline): MNHEY, SMNVEV (reference sequence).

Details on this clone: The same CDR3 is also encoded by other DNA sequences in this sample. The rearrangement uses TRBV18 and TRBJ2-5; D remains unclear. V was trimmed by 0 bases and J by 5 bases, leaving 7 bases between them. CDR3 length: 13 amino acids. Germline V gives CDR1 KGHSH, CDR2 LQKENI. CDR3 sequence reads: CASSPPSEETQYF. The CDR3, as DNA: TGTGCCAGCTCACCACCGTCGGAGGAGACCCAGTACTTC.

This chain connects TRBV19 to TRBJ2-1; TRBD1 matches 7 bases. Germline V CDR1 and CDR2: LNHDA, SQIVND (reference sequence). The CDR3 has 15 residues. J was trimmed by 0 bases and V by 2 bases; bases with no gene match: 1. Here the CDR3 reads CASSIQGDSYNEQFF. The CDR3 nucleotides read TGTGCCAGTAGTATACAGGGGGACTCCTACAATGAGCAGTTCTTC. The full variable domain, rest sourced from reference TRBV19 and TRBJ2-1, is DGGITQSPKYLFRKEGQNVTLSCEQNLNHDAMYWYRQDPGQGLRLIYYSQIVNDFQKGDIAEGYSVSREKKESFPLTVTSAQKNPTAFYLCASSIQGDSYNEQFFGPGTRLTVL.

This sequence joins TRBV27 and TRBJ2-5, with 9 nucleotides matching TRBD2. The CDR3 runs to 16 residues. The J segment lost 5 bases and the V segment lost 5 bases, leaving 12 bases of the junction unmatched. Germline-derived CDR1 and CDR2 are MNHEY and SMNVEV (reference sequence). The chain's CDR3 is CASSPLAGGVRETQYF. For the CDR3, the DNA is TGTGCCAGCAGTCCCCTGGCGGGAGGGGTGAGGGAGACCCAGTACTTC.

The rearrangement joins TRBV9 to TRBJ2-1; 7 bases fit TRBD2. The junction had 12 bases not matched to a gene; V was cut back by 0 bases and J by 6 bases. Per the germline V gene, CDR1 is SGDLS and CDR2 is YYNGEE. The CDR3 has 17 amino acids. The CDR3 sequence: CASSVAFSGHHINEQFF. The CDR3 bases are TGTGCCAGCAGCGTAGCTTTTAGCGGGCACCATATCAATGAGCAGTTCTTC. The complete variable domain, with remaining parts taken from reference TRBV9 and TRBJ2-1, reads DSGVTQTPKHLITATGQRVTLRCSPRSGDLSVYWYQQSLDQGLQFLIQYYNGEERAKGNILERFSAQQFPDLHSELNLSSLELGDSALYFCASSVAFSGHHINEQFFGPGTRLTVL.

The chain has TRBV19 and TRBJ1-5; 8 bases map to TRBD1. The V and J ends lost 4 bases and 7 bases, in that order; junction bases with no gene match: 3. The CDR3 sequence is 13 residues long. From germline, CDR1 is LNHDA and CDR2 SQIVND (reference sequence). Here the CDR3 reads CASSTWTGQPQHF. DNA of the CDR3: TGTGCCAGTAGTACCTGGACAGGGCAGCCCCAGCATTTT.

The genes are TRBV5-1 and TRBJ2-5, with 10 bases matching TRBD2. After removal of 4 bases from V and 4 bases from J, the junction contained 7 bases not matched to a gene. This CDR3 comprises 15 residues. Germline CDR1 and CDR2: SGHRS and YFSETQ. CDR3 in amino acids: CASSTGTSVRETQYF. CDR3 bases: TGCGCCAGCAGCACCGGGACTAGCGTGAGAGAGACCCAGTACTTC.

The chain uses TRBV5-6 and TRBJ1-2; D gene ambiguous. V lost 4 bases to trimming and J lost 4 bases, with 11 bases between them. This CDR3 is 13 amino acids long. Germline values: CDR1 SGHDT, CDR2 YYEEEE. CDR3 nucleotide sequence: TGTGCCAGCAGCCGCGGCAGCTCCTATGGCTACACCTTC. It specifies CASSRGSSYGYTF.

This chain links TRBV5-1 with TRBJ2-1, with D unclear. V gave up 4 bases and J gave up 2 bases, with 7 bases separating them. CDR1 is SGHRS, CDR2 YFSETQ, per germline. The CDR3 extends over 13 amino acids. CDR3 amino acids: CASSPLPYNEQFF. For the CDR3, the DNA is TGCGCCAGCAGCCCTCTACCCTACAATGAGCAGTTCTTC. Drawing the rest from reference TRBV5-1 and TRBJ2-1, the complete variable domain is KAGVTQTPRYLIKTRGQQVTLSCSPISGHRSVSWYQQTPGQGLQFLFEYFSETQRNKGNFPGRFSGRQFSNSRSEMNVSTLELGDSALYLCASSPLPYNEQFFGPGTRLTVL.

This chain uses TRBV15 with TRBJ1-1, with D uncertain. Trimming removed 0 bases at V and 4 bases at J, with 12 bases between. The germline gives CDR1 LNHNV, CDR2 YYDKDF (reference sequence). The CDR3 totals 15 residues. The chain's CDR3 is CATSREVGGRTEAFF. Here the CDR3 DNA reads TGTGCCACCAGCAGAGAGGTTGGCGGGCGCACTGAAGCTTTCTTT.

The chain combines TRBV12-2 with TRBJ2-5; TRBD2, as called in the table, went unchecked against the DNA. TRBV12-2 is a pseudogene segment. The CDR3 is made up of 19 amino acids. The CDR3 reads CASRLGLSSPIGNKETQYF. CDR3 nucleotides: TGTGCAAGTCGCTTAGGATTGTCTAGTCCCATCGGCAACAAAGAGACCCAGTACTTC.

A note on this clone: Other DNA sequences from this sample encode an identical CDR3 as well. V and J are TRBV29-1 and TRBJ1-1, with D uncertain. Trimming removed 4 bases from V and 5 bases from J, with 8 bases in between. Germline CDR1 reads SQVTM; CDR2 reads ANQGSEA. The CDR3 extends over 11 amino acids. CDR3 sequence reads: CSVVRGTEAFF. The CDR3 DNA follows: TGCAGCGTTGTTCGGGGTACTGAAGCTTTCTTT.

The chain couples TRBV5-1 to TRBJ2-1, with D perhaps TRBD2 (5 bases). The germline V gene encodes CDR1 SGHRS and CDR2 YFSETQ. The length of the CDR3 is 16 residues. The germline V and J ends were trimmed by 6 bases and 0 bases, with 16 bases remaining between them. The DNA for the CDR3 is TGCGCCAGCACCAATCTGGATGGGAGCTCCTACAATGAGCAGTTCTTC. This translates into CASTNLDGSSYNEQFF.

The chain couples TRBV6-1 to TRBJ2-7; TRBD1 agrees at 8 bases. The CDR3 runs to 15 residues. V was clipped by 5 bases and J by 2 bases; unmatched bases: 8. The germline gives CDR1 MNHNS, CDR2 SASEGT. DNA for the CDR3: TGTGCCAGCAGTTTCGAGACAGGGGCTACCTACGAGCAGTACTTC. Translation gives CASSFETGATYEQYF.

The chain carries TRBV19 and TRBJ1-5, with D maybe TRBD1 (6 bases). The CDR3 length is 19 residues. The V gene's germline CDR1 is LNHDA and CDR2 SQIVND (reference sequence). The V end was cut by 9 bases, the J end by 0 bases, with 27 bases between. The CDR3 region has the DNA TGTGCCAGCCGGGGGGGTAAAACAGGGAGCCGGTATAGCAATCAGCCCCAGCATTTT. It is translated as CASRGGKTGSRYSNQPQHF.

The chain recombines TRBV6-1 with TRBJ1-2; 8 nucleotides line up with TRBD1. The germline V gene has CDR1 MNHNS and CDR2 SASEGT. This CDR3 region has 15 residues. J lost 4 bases, V lost 2 bases, and 6 bases had no gene match. The CDR3 reads CASSENTGGSYGYTF. CDR3 bases: TGTGCCAGCAGTGAAAATACAGGGGGATCCTATGGCTACACCTTC.

This chain joins TRBV18 and TRBJ1-2, with D tentatively TRBD1 (5 bases). This CDR3 has 16 amino acids. V gave up 2 bases and J gave up 4 bases, with 17 bases separating them. Germline loops: CDR1 KGHSH, CDR2 LQKENI. The DNA for the CDR3 is TGTGCCAGCTCACCATCAATCGCGACCGGGGGCTATGGCTACACCTTC. The encoded protein is CASSPSIATGGYGYTF.

This rearrangement joins TRBV30 to TRBJ2-7; 7 nucleotides match TRBD2. Germline V gives CDR1 GTSNPN, CDR2 SVGIG (reference sequence). After removal of 5 bases from V and 4 bases from J, the junction contained 20 bases not matched to a gene. The CDR3 covers 17 residues. CDR3 amino acids: CAWEEMVWREKGYEQYF. The DNA of the CDR3 is TGTGCCTGGGAGGAGATGGTATGGCGGGAGAAGGGGTACGAGCAGTACTTC.